These 13 T cell receptor beta chains originate from one sample sequenced in a study of T cell repertoires in cytomegalovirus infection. One entry per CDR3 protein, called by TCRdb with MiXCR from the reads. This table holds more than 650,000 distinct CDR3 sequences, 35% to 45% found once. Sequencing was carried out using PBMCs. Receptors originate from a human donor in good health (CMV status not recorded). Some clones in this sample may be carry-over from other donors' samples.

The gene calls are TRBV7-2 and TRBJ2-4; 8 bases map to TRBD2. CDR1 is SGHTA, CDR2 FQGNSA, per germline. The CDR3 is made up of 14 amino acids. V dropped 5 bases and J dropped 9; count of bases not matched to a gene: 9. The CDR3 protein is CASSPGRGEGIQYF. The CDR3 DNA reads TGTGCCAGCAGCCCCGGGAGGGGGGAAGGCATTCAGTACTTC.

V usage is TRBV13 and J usage is TRBJ1-4, with 7 bases identical to TRBD1. Trimming cost V 2 bases and J 8 bases; bases outside gene matches: 8. This CDR3 region has 15 residues. CDR1 PRHDT and CDR2 FYEKMQ come from the germline V gene (reference sequence). Written as DNA, the CDR3 is TGTGCCAGCAGCTTAAGGGGACAGAGAAAGGAAAAACTGTTTTTT. Residues: CASSLRGQRKEKLFF. The whole variable domain, remainder taken from reference TRBV13 and TRBJ1-4, is AAGVIQSPRHLIKEKRETATLKCYPIPRHDTVYWYQQGPGQDPQFLISFYEKMQSDKGSIPDRFSAQQFSDYHSELNMSSLELGDSALYFCASSLRGQRKEKLFFGSGTQLSVL.

This clonotype was observed a few times. V gene TRBV28 combines with J gene TRBJ2-1; D is perhaps TRBD1 (5 bases). The V gene lost 2 bases and the J gene lost 8 bases, with 13 bases spanning the gap. This CDR3 is 14 amino acids long. The germline gives CDR1 MDHEN, CDR2 SYDVKM. CDR3 coding DNA: TGTGCCAGCAGTTTAGAACAGTGGGGCCATGAGCAGTTCTTC. Amino acid sequence: CASSLEQWGHEQFF.

The sample holds a few counts of this clonotype. This chain uses TRBV7-6 with TRBJ1-6; 8 bases agree with TRBD1. Germline lookup yields CDR1 SGHVS and CDR2 FNYEAQ. The CDR3 runs to 18 residues. J was trimmed by 9 bases and V by 5 bases; bases with no gene match: 18. In nucleotides, the CDR3 is TGTGCCAGCAGCGAACAAAGAGACAGGGGAAGGAAGAGTTCACCCCTCCACTTT. It specifies CASSEQRDRGRKSSPLHF.

This clonotype was seen a handful of times. CDR3 in amino acids: CASSRRGGIAGGETQYF. In DNA form, the CDR3 reads TGTGCCAGCAGCCGTCGAGGAGGTATAGCGGGAGGGGAGACCCAGTACTTC. This rearrangement joins TRBV12-3 or TRBV12-4 to TRBJ2-5; TRBD2 agrees at 11 bases. The CDR3 is 17 residues long. After removal of 6 bases from V and 5 bases from J, the junction contained 14 bases not matched to a gene.

This clonotype was detected a few times. The chain couples TRBV24-1 to TRBJ2-7, with 7 bases matching TRBD2. V lost 5 bases, J lost 0 bases, and 6 bases stayed unmatched. Germline V gene lookup returns CDR1 KGHDR and CDR2 SFDVKD. The CDR3 is 15 residues long. The CDR3 is CATSASGVYSYEQYF. The CDR3 region has the DNA TGTGCCACCAGTGCTAGCGGAGTTTACTCCTACGAGCAGTACTTC.

The chain is built from TRBV7-2 and TRBJ2-7, with D perhaps TRBD2 (5 bases). CDR3 length: 15 residues. The ends were cut back, 4 bases at V and 3 bases at J, with 16 bases in the middle. Germline V lookup: CDR1 SGHTA, CDR2 FQGNSA. The chain's CDR3 is CASSSISGSHYEQYF. DNA of the CDR3: TGTGCCAGCAGCTCAATCAGTGGGAGCCACTACGAGCAGTACTTC.

This clonotype was recorded a few times. The chain joins TRBV19 to TRBJ2-7, with D maybe TRBD1 (6 bases). Trimming shortened V by 5 bases and J by 5 bases, and 22 bases separated the two germline ends. The CDR3 is 16 residues long. CDR1 LNHDA and CDR2 SQIVND come from the germline V gene (reference sequence). The CDR3 nucleotides are TGTGCCAGTAGTGCGACCGGGACATCTTCTGTCCACGAGCAGTACTTC. Its translation is CASSATGTSSVHEQYF.

J is TRBJ1-1 and V is TRBV7-6, with D possibly TRBD1 on 6 matching bases. The CDR3 loop spans 12 amino acids. V was shortened by 1 base and J by 11 bases, with 11 bases between the two germline ends. Germline V gives CDR1 SGHVS, CDR2 FNYEAQ. The CDR3 loop is CASSLEEGEAFF. CDR3 nucleotides: TGTGCCAGCAGCTTAGAAGAGGGGGAGGCTTTCTTT.

This clonotype has just a few counts. The gene calls are TRBV10-3 and TRBJ1-1; 8 bases match TRBD1. Germline V lookup: CDR1 ENHRY, CDR2 SYGVKD. J lost 4 bases, V lost 4 bases, and 8 bases had no gene match. The CDR3 spans 15 residues. The CDR3 DNA is TGTGCCATCAGTGCTACGGACAGGGACGGCACTGAAGCTTTCTTT. Translated: CAISATDRDGTEAFF.

This clonotype was counted a few times. V usage is TRBV7-9 and J usage is TRBJ2-1; D remains ambiguous. This CDR3 has 13 residues. Trimming removed 8 bases at V and 5 bases at J, with 13 bases between. CDR1 is SEHNR and CDR2 is FQNEAQ in the germline V gene (reference sequence). CDR3 in amino acids: CASRARGNNEQFF. The CDR3 DNA sequence: TGTGCCAGCCGGGCCCGCGGAAACAATGAGCAGTTCTTC. The variable domain in full, with the rest retrieved from reference TRBV7-9 and TRBJ2-1, is DTGVSQNPRHKITKRGQNVTFRCDPISEHNRLYWYRQTLGQGPEFLTYFQNEAQLEKSRLLSDRFSAERPKGSFSTLEIQRTEQGDSAMYLCASRARGNNEQFFGPGTRLTVL.

V is TRBV7-9 and J is TRBJ2-7, with 9 bases fitting TRBD1. The CDR3 is 15 residues long. Germline V gene sequence: CDR1 SEHNR, CDR2 FQNEAQ (reference sequence). The trim removed 4 bases at V and 5 bases at J, leaving 9 bases unmatched. The CDR3 nucleotides are TGTGCCAGCAGCTCACCTCCGGGACAGGGTGACGAGCAGTACTTC. This translates into CASSSPPGQGDEQYF.

This clonotype was seen only a few times. The junction departs from germline at one end; a sequencing error may be responsible. J is TRBJ2-1 and V is TRBV12-3 or TRBV12-4; D is undetermined. This CDR3 is built from 14 residues. DNA of the CDR3: TGTGCCAGTAGTTTGGCAGGACCCTACAATGAGCAGTTCTTC. Translated: CASSLAGPYNEQFF.